This paragraph reports one TCR beta chain. This record belongs to a study of control samples from healthy donors and cancer patients. Trimming pared 4 bases from V and 2 bases from J, leaving 16 bases between. The CDR3 covers 16 residues. Germline CDR1 and CDR2: SGHRS and YFSETQ. Profiled with immunoSEQ multiplex PCR; TCRdb holds only in-frame clones, not every one. There are approximately 100,000 clones in the sample; 88% occur only once, and approximately 14% lies in the top ten. This TCR was recovered from a man aged 25 to 40 in good health. The rearrangement joins TRBV5-1 to TRBJ2-1; D might be TRBD2 (6 bases). The sequenced sample was blood. The CDR3 spells CASSQRPGVTYNEQFF. The CDR3 nucleotides are TGCGCCAGCAGCCAAAGGCCGGGAGTCACCTACAATGAGCAGTTCTTC.